This T cell receptor beta chain was sequenced during a study of blood T cell repertoires in COVID-19. About the study: Both acute and convalescent COVID-19 samples were obtained from the United States, Italy and Spain. Sources were T cells, B-cell-depleted T cells, or PBMCs; the material itself was cDNA or gDNA.

The germline gives CDR1 MNHNY, CDR2 SVGAGI (reference sequence). The CDR3 is made up of 14 amino acids. Deletions cut 2 bases from V and 2 bases from J, with 9 bases between. Original methodology: Reference gene primers were amplified, and this amplification served to estimate nucleated cell counts. Clones were read by immunoSEQ multiplex PCR, and TCRdb kept only the in-frame ones, dropping some. V, J and clone size were drawn from that table, and D and trimming were deduced from the DNA. This sample has approximately 340,000 clones, with about four fifths found just once. Sequencing was carried out using peripheral blood. The V call is TRBV6-6, the J call TRBJ1-1; weak D call: TRBD1 (6 bases). The receptor's source is a man aged 25-40 years with active or convalescent COVID-19. The CDR3: CASSYRQANTEAFF. CDR3 nucleotide sequence: TGTGCCAGCAGTTACCGACAGGCAAACACTGAAGCTTTCTTT.